A selection of T cell receptor beta chains follows, all from one sample in a study of blood T cell repertoires in COVID-19. TCRdb's copy holds only in-frame clones and misses some; the assay was immunoSEQ multiplex PCR. Seen here are around 30,000 clones, 75% observed once, and the top ten hold roughly 14%. The source material was peripheral blood. These receptors all stem from a man older than 75 with active or convalescent COVID-19. Both conserved end residues are part of each CDR3. D genes are given only for firm matches. Expanded clones get a size class; other rows say once, few or many, or leave the size out.

>TRBV5-1|13|NA|TRBJ1-2|NA
CASRWTEDSGYTF
TGCGCCAGTCGATGGACAGAGGACTCTGGCTACACCTTC
>TRBV6-5|15|NA|TRBJ2-5|NA
CASRRTGTLQETQYF
TGTGCCAGCAGAAGAACTGGGACACTTCAAGAGACCCAGTACTTC
>TRBV7-9|16|TRBD1|TRBJ2-7|NA
CASSHGRDRDSYEQYF
TGTGCCAGCAGCCATGGTCGGGACAGAGACTCCTACGAGCAGTACTTC
>TRBV5-1|14|NA|TRBJ2-3|NA
CASSLAQNTDTQYF
TGCGCCAGCAGCTTGGCCCAGAACACAGATACGCAGTATTTT
>TRBV27|14|TRBD2|TRBJ2-7|NA
CASKISGSHYEQYF
TGTGCCAGCAAAATAAGCGGGAGTCACTACGAGCAGTACTTC
>TRBV9|16|NA|TRBJ2-2|few
CASSNNVGANTGELFF
TGTGCCAGCAGTAATAACGTCGGGGCGAACACCGGGGAGCTGTTTTTT
>TRBV19|15|TRBD2|TRBJ2-7|few
CASSSSGTSNYEQYF
TGTGCCAGTAGTAGCTCCGGGACTAGTAACTACGAGCAGTACTTC
>TRBV5-1|17|TRBD1|TRBJ2-7|NA
CASSLVFLQGASYEQYF
TGCGCCAGCAGCTTGGTCTTTTTGCAGGGGGCGTCCTACGAGCAGTACTTC
>TRBV5-8|15|TRBD2|TRBJ2-1|NA
CASSLAGASYNEQFF
TGTGCCAGCAGCTTAGCGGGAGCGTCCTACAATGAGCAGTTCTTC
>TRBV13|13|TRBD1|TRBJ2-7|few
CASSSTGSYEQYF
TGTGCCAGCAGCTCGACAGGGTCCTACGAGCAGTACTTC
>TRBV7-2|15|NA|TRBJ1-1|NA
CASSAHIGGNTEAFF
TGTGCCAGCAGCGCCCATATTGGCGGAAACACTGAAGCTTTCTTT
>TRBV7-9|14|TRBD2|TRBJ2-7|few
CASSYSGRWDEQYF
TGTGCCAGCAGCTATAGCGGGAGATGGGACGAGCAGTACTTC
>TRBV3-1/TRBV3-2|19|TRBD2|TRBJ2-7|NA
CASSQETQGLAGVGYEQYF
TGTGCCAGCAGCCAAGAGACTCAGGGACTAGCGGGAGTAGGCTACGAGCAGTACTTC
>TRBV6-5|15|TRBD1|TRBJ1-4|NA
CASTGGTATNEKLFF
TGTGCCAGCACTGGTGGGACAGCAACTAATGAAAAACTGTTTTTT
>TRBV10-1|13|TRBD1|TRBJ2-7|NA
CASSARGQDEQYF
TGCGCCAGCAGCGCCAGGGGACAGGACGAGCAGTACTTC
>TRBV6-5|14|TRBD1|TRBJ2-7|NA
CASSPGDRTYEQYF
TGTGCCAGCAGCCCCGGGGACAGAACCTACGAGCAGTACTTC
>TRBV5-1|15|NA|TRBJ1-3|NA
CASSLSTQGSDTIYF
TGCGCCAGCAGCTTATCAACACAGGGCTCTGACACCATATATTTT
>TRBV19|15|TRBD1|TRBJ2-2|NA
CASRLRDRSSGELFF
TGTGCCAGTAGGCTCCGGGACAGGTCATCCGGGGAGCTGTTTTTT
>TRBV11-2|15|NA|TRBJ2-4|NA
CASSLDRERENIQYF
TGTGCCAGCAGCTTAGACCGGGAAAGGGAAAACATTCAGTACTTC
>TRBV3-1/TRBV3-2|15|TRBD1|TRBJ1-5|NA
CASSWTGDSNQPQHF
TGTGCCAGCAGCTGGACAGGGGATAGCAATCAGCCCCAGCATTTT
>TRBV27|13|NA|TRBJ2-5|NA
CASSFGVTGTQYF
TGTGCCAGCAGTTTTGGCGTTACAGGGACCCAGTACTTC
>TRBV6-5|14|NA|TRBJ1-1|NA
CASRHDTLNTEAFF
TGTGCCAGCAGACATGACACTTTGAACACTGAAGCTTTCTTT
>TRBV5-1|15|TRBD1|TRBJ2-5|NA
CASSPSGQLQETQYF
TGCGCCAGCAGCCCTTCGGGACAGCTGCAAGAGACCCAGTACTTC
>TRBV2|15|TRBD1|TRBJ1-1|NA
CASIYARQGGTEAFF
TGTGCCAGCATATATGCTAGACAGGGGGGAACTGAAGCTTTCTTT